This entry features one TCR beta chain sequence. This specimen belongs to a study of blood T cell repertoires in COVID-19. Only in-frame clones appear in the TCRdb table, and some are missing; sequencing was by immunoSEQ multiplex PCR. The table shows some 200,000 clones, with approximately 80% occurring only once. The trim removed 5 bases at V and 7 bases at J, leaving 7 bases unmatched. Germline CDR1 and CDR2: SGHDN and FVKESK. This CDR3 contains 14 residues. The gene calls are TRBV14 and TRBJ1-2; 10 bases fit TRBD1. The receptor comes from a woman in her forties with acute COVID-19. Source material: PBMCs or T cells enriched from blood (not recorded which). CDR3 sequence (DNA): TGTGCCAGCAGCAAAGGGGACAGGGGTCTTGGCTACACCTTC. Translated, it gives CASSKGDRGLGYTF. Complete variable domain (other parts from reference TRBV14 and TRBJ1-2): EAGVTQFPSHSVIEKGQTVTLRCDPISGHDNLYWYRRVMGKEIKFLLHFVKESKQDESGMPNNRFLAERTGGTYSTLKVQPAELEDSGVYFCASSKGDRGLGYTFGSGTRLTVV.